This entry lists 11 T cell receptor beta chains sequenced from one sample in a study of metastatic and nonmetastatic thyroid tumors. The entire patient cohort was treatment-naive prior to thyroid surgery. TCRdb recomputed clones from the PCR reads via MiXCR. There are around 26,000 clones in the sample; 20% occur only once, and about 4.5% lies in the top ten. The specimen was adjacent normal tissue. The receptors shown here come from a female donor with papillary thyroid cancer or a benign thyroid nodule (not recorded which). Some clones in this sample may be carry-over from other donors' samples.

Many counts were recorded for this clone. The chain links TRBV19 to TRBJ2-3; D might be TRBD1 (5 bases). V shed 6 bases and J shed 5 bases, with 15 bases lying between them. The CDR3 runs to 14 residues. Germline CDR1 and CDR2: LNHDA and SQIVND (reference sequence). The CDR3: CASRSSWQGDTQYF. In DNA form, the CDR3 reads TGTGCCAGTAGATCTTCCTGGCAGGGAGATACGCAGTATTTT.

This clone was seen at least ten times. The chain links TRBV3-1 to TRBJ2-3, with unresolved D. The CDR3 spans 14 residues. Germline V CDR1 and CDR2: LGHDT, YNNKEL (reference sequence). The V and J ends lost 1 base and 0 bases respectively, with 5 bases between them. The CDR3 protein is CASSQVDSTDTQYF. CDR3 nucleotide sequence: TGTGCCAGCAGCCAAGTGGACAGCACAGATACGCAGTATTTT.

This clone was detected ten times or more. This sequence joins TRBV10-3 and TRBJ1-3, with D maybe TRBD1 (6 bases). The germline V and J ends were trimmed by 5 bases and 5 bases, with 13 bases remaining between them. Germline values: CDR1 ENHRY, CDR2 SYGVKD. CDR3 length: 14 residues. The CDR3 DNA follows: TGTGCCATCAGTCAAGAGGACAGTAGAAACACCATATATTTT. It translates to CAISQEDSRNTIYF.

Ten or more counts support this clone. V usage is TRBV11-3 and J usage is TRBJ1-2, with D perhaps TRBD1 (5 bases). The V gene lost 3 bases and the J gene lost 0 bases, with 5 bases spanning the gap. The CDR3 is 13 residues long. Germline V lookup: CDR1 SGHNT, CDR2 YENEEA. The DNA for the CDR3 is TGTGCCAGCAGCTTGGACACTAACTATGGCTACACCTTC. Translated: CASSLDTNYGYTF.

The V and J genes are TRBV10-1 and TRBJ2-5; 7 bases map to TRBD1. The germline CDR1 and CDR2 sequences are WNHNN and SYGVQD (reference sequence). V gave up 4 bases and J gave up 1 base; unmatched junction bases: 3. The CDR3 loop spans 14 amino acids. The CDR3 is CASSGSGGQETQYF. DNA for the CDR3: TGCGCCAGCAGTGGGTCAGGGGGCCAAGAGACCCAGTACTTC.

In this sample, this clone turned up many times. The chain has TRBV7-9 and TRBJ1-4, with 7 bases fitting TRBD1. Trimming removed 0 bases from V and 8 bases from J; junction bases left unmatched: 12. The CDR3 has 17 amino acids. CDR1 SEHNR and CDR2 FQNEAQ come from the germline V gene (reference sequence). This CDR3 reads CASSLAVGGGGVEKLFF. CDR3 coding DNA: TGTGCCAGCAGCTTAGCGGTTGGTGGAGGGGGCGTGGAAAAACTGTTTTTT. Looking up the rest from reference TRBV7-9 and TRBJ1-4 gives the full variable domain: DTGVSQNPRHKITKRGQNVTFRCDPISEHNRLYWYRQTLGQGPEFLTYFQNEAQLEKSRLLSDRFSAERPKGSFSTLEIQRTEQGDSAMYLCASSLAVGGGGVEKLFFGSGTQLSVL.

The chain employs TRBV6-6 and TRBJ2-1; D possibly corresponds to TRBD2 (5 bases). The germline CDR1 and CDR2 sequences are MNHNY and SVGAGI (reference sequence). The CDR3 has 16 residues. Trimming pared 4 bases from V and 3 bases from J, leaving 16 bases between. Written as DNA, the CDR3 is TGTGCCAGCAGTTGGGAACTAGTGTCCTACTACAATGAGCAGTTCTTC. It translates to CASSWELVSYYNEQFF.

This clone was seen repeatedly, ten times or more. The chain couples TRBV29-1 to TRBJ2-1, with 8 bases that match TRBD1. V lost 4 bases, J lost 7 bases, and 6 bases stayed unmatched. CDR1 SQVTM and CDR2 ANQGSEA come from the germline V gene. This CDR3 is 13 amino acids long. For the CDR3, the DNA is TGCAGCGTTGGAGGACAGGGTGGGAATGAGCAGTTCTTC. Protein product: CSVGGQGGNEQFF.

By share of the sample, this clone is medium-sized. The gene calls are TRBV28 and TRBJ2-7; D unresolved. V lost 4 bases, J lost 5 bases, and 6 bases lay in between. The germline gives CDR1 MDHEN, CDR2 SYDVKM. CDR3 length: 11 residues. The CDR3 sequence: CASSSHHEQYF. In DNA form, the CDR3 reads TGTGCCAGCAGTTCCCACCACGAGCAGTACTTC. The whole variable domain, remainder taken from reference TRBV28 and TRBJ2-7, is DVKVTQSSRYLVKRTGEKVFLECVQDMDHENMFWYRQDPGLGLRLIYFSYDVKMKEKGDIPEGYSVSREKKERFSLILESASTNQTSMYLCASSSHHEQYFGPGTRLTVT.

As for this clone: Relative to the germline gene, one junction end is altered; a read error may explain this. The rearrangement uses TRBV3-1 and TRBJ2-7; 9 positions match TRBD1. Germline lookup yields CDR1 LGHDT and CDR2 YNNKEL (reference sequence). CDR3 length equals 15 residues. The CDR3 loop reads CASSLGQGTYYERYF. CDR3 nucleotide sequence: TGTGCCAGCAGCCTCGGACAGGGGACCTACTACGAGCGGTACTTC.

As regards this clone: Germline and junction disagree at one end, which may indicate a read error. The CDR3 bases are TGTGTCACCAGTGGTCCGGGGGGTCTCGCCGGGGAGCTGTTTTTT. Translation: CVTSGPGGLAGELFF. This sequence joins TRBV24-1 and TRBJ2-2; 7 bases fit TRBD2. The germline V gene has CDR1 KGHDR and CDR2 SFDVKD. This CDR3 comprises 15 residues.